Reported below is one T cell receptor beta chain. The data were taken from a study of T cell repertoires in cytomegalovirus infection. TCRdb itself ran the reads through MiXCR, one entry per CDR3 protein. The repertoire holds around 250,000 distinct CDR3 sequences, with approximately 15% as singletons. The V segment lost 4 bases and the J segment 2 bases; nucleotides outside the gene matches: 7. This CDR3 spans 16 amino acids. The germline V gene has CDR1 SGHRS and CDR2 YFSETQ. Sequencing was performed on CD8+ T cells from PBMCs. The clonotype comes from a human donor in good health (CMV status not recorded). Some clones in this sample may be carry-over from other donors' samples. V gene TRBV5-1 combines with J gene TRBJ2-4; 9 nucleotides agree with TRBD2. The CDR3 DNA reads as TGCGCCAGCAGCCTGGGGCTAGCGGGGTCCAAAAACATTCAGTACTTC. As protein: CASSLGLAGSKNIQYF. The variable domain in full, with the rest retrieved from reference TRBV5-1 and TRBJ2-4, is KAGVTQTPRYLIKTRGQQVTLSCSPISGHRSVSWYQQTPGQGLQFLFEYFSETQRNKGNFPGRFSGRQFSNSRSEMNVSTLELGDSALYLCASSLGLAGSKNIQYFGAGTRLSVL.